This TCR beta chain derives from a study of T cell responses to AZD1222 COVID-19 vaccine. Germline CDR1 and CDR2: SGHAT and FQNNGV. The CDR3 loop spans 12 amino acids. Trimming pared 0 bases from V and 6 bases from J, leaving 6 bases between. This clone was observed once. Profiling relied on immunoSEQ multiplex PCR, and the TCRdb table lists in-frame clones only, not all of them. The table lists tens of thousands of clones, around 81% of them singletons. This clonotype originated in an adult who received the AZD1222 COVID-19 vaccine. The material was peripheral blood, obtained 28 days after the second AZD1222 dose. J is TRBJ2-7 and V is TRBV11-2; D is ambiguous. The CDR3 region is CASSLDRSEQYF. The CDR3 bases are TGTGCCAGCAGCTTAGATCGAAGCGAGCAGTACTTC.